This passage covers 3 T cell receptor beta chains from one sample sequenced in a study of cytomegalovirus exposure and HLA in healthy donors. PCR was performed using 60 Vbeta and 13 Jbeta primers. The repertoire was sequenced with immunoSEQ multiplex PCR; TCRdb's copy has only in-frame clones and lacks some. The sample shows over 120,000 clones, roughly four fifths of them seen only once. The sample comprised PBMCs. Receptors originate from a man aged 25-45 years in good health and CMV-seronegative.

The chain joins TRBV9 to TRBJ1-1, with a weak D call TRBD1 (6 bases). V lost 4 bases and J lost 3, with 19 bases in between. Per germline, CDR1 SGDLS and CDR2 YYNGEE. The CDR3 consists of 16 residues. The CDR3 loop is CASSPPGGRGDTEAFF. The CDR3 nucleotides are TGTGCCAGCAGCCCCCCGGGGGGCCGGGGGGACACTGAAGCTTTCTTT.

The V and J genes are TRBV28 and TRBJ2-1; 11 bases align to TRBD2. CDR1 and CDR2 from the germline V gene are MDHEN and SYDVKM. The junction had 12 bases not matched to a gene; V was cut back by 9 bases and J by 8 bases. CDR3 length: 15 amino acids. The CDR3 nucleotides read TGTGCCAGTATCTCTAGCGGGGGGACTTTGGATGAGCAGTTCTTC. It codes for CASISSGGTLDEQFF.

The V gene is TRBV27, the J gene TRBJ2-3, with TRBD2 matching over 7 bases. J was trimmed by 5 bases and V by 6 bases; bases with no gene match: 5. Germline V CDR1 and CDR2: MNHEY, SMNVEV (reference sequence). The CDR3 is 13 amino acids. CDR3 in DNA: TGTGCCAGCAGCCTGGGACTAATAGATACGCAGTATTTT. Protein sequence: CASSLGLIDTQYF.